This is a list of T cell receptor beta chains from one sample in a study of post-analysis software for immune sequencing data. TCRdb redid the calling of the PCR reads with MiXCR, one entry per CDR3 protein. The table shows about 460,000 distinct CDR3 sequences, with around 40% occurring only once. Sequenced sample: blood. Receptor source: a girl under 18 with multiple sclerosis. Each CDR3 is given with its conserved first and last residue. Fields, in order: J gene, clone size, D gene, CDR3 length, V gene, CDR3 DNA, CDR3 protein. A D gene is named only where the DNA matches it firmly. Clone size is shown for a subset of rows, as once, few, many or a class of expanded clone.

>TRBJ2-1|few|TRBD2|16|TRBV5-6
TGTGCCAGCAGCTATCGGACTAGCGGGAGAACCCATGAGCAGTTCTTC
CASSYRTSGRTHEQFF
>TRBJ1-5|.|.|15|TRBV20-1
TGCAGTGCTAGAGATCCCGGGCAGAGCAATCAGCCCCAGCATTTT
CSARDPGQSNQPQHF
>TRBJ2-1|.|.|16|TRBV6-1
TGTGCCAGCAGTGAAAAAAGGCAAAGCTCCTACAATGAGCAGTTCTTC
CASSEKRQSSYNEQFF
>TRBJ2-3|few|.|16|TRBV7-3
TGTGCCAGCAGCTTAACGACGGCGGGAATCGCAGATACGCAGTATTTT
CASSLTTAGIADTQYF
>TRBJ2-7|.|.|13|TRBV7-9
TGTGCCATCAGGACATCTAGCTCCTACGAGCAGTACTTC
CAIRTSSSYEQYF
>TRBJ2-7|.|.|14|TRBV10-2
TGCGCCAGCAGTGAGTCACCCGTGGGGGACAAGCAGTACTTC
CASSESPVGDKQYF
>TRBJ2-3|few|TRBD1|16|TRBV12-3/TRBV12-4
TGTGCCAGCAGTCAGACAGGGGCCTTAGGGACAGATACGCAGTATTTT
CASSQTGALGTDTQYF
>TRBJ2-1|.|.|12|TRBV24-1
TGTGCCACCAGTGATTTGGGGAATGAGCAGTTCTTC
CATSDLGNEQFF
>TRBJ2-1|.|TRBD2|19|TRBV18
TGTGCCAGCTCACCACGCCTCTCACGGGAGGGGAGCTCCTACAATGAGCAGTTCTTC
CASSPRLSREGSSYNEQFF
>TRBJ2-5|.|.|15|TRBV12-3/TRBV12-4
TGTGCCAGCAGTCCAGGACAGTCGGGGCAAGAGACCCAGTACTTC
CASSPGQSGQETQYF
>TRBJ2-1|.|TRBD2|15|TRBV14
TGTGCCAGCAGCCGAACTAGCGGGAGTATCGATGAGCAGTTCTTC
CASSRTSGSIDEQFF
>TRBJ2-1|.|.|13|TRBV20-1
TGCAGTGCTCGAAGTAGAATATACAATGAGCAGTTCTTC
CSARSRIYNEQFF
>TRBJ2-3|.|TRBD1|16|TRBV9
TGTGCCAGCAGGCCCGGGACAGGGCGTTTCACAGATACGCAGTATTTT
CASRPGTGRFTDTQYF
>TRBJ2-3|.|.|14|TRBV21-1
TGTGCCAGCAACCGGGAAGGCGGCACAGATACGCAGTATTTT
CASNREGGTDTQYF
>TRBJ1-5|.|TRBD1|15|TRBV7-2
TGTGCCAGCAGCTTAGAAGCGGGCAGGGGGCAGCCCCAGCATTTT
CASSLEAGRGQPQHF
>TRBJ2-5|.|.|17|TRBV24-1
TGTGCCACCAGTGACGGGGACACCGTAACTTCCCAAGAGACCCAGTACTTC
CATSDGDTVTSQETQYF
>TRBJ2-7|.|TRBD2|19|TRBV29-1
TGCAGCGTTGAAGAGAGACTAGCGGGAGGGCAGTACTCGTCCTACGAGCAGTACTTC
CSVEERLAGGQYSSYEQYF
>TRBJ2-3|.|TRBD1|15|TRBV20-1
TGCAGTGCTGACGGGACAGGGGGCCTCACAGATACGCAGTATTTT
CSADGTGGLTDTQYF
>TRBJ1-5|few|.|16|TRBV5-1
TGCGCCAGCAGCTTGGCCGGCAGGGAAGGGAGTCAGCCCCAGCATTTT
CASSLAGREGSQPQHF
>TRBJ2-5|few|TRBD1|13|TRBV29-1
TGCAGCGTTGATGGGACAGGGGGAGAGACCCAGTACTTC
CSVDGTGGETQYF
>TRBJ1-5|few|TRBD1|16|TRBV7-2
TGTGCCAGCACCCCGTCTCACGGAGGGGGCGGGCAGCCCCAGCATTTT
CASTPSHGGGGQPQHF
>TRBJ2-5|few|TRBD2|17|TRBV28
TGTGCCAGCAGTTTATCTGGGACTAGCGGGAGAGGAAAGACCCAGTACTTC
CASSLSGTSGRGKTQYF
>TRBJ2-5|.|.|15|TRBV28
TGTGCCGGCAGTTTGGGACATTCGTCTGTAAAGACCCAGTACTTC
CAGSLGHSSVKTQYF
>TRBJ2-5|.|.|13|TRBV29-1
TGCAGCATGATAAAGACAGGAAGAGAGACCCAGTACTTC
CSMIKTGRETQYF
>TRBJ2-7|.|.|13|TRBV9
TGTGCCAGCAGCGTAGTGGGCAGCGCTCAGCAGTACTTC
CASSVVGSAQQYF
>TRBJ2-1|.|TRBD2|16|TRBV20-1
TGCAGTGCTATCGGGACTAGCGGGTTCTCCTACAATGAGCAGTTCTTC
CSAIGTSGFSYNEQFF
>TRBJ2-1|.|.|11|TRBV20-1
TGCAGTGCTAGAGCAAACAATGAGCAGTTCTTC
CSARANNEQFF
>TRBJ1-5|once|.|13|TRBV20-1
TGCAGTGCTAGGAAAGGGGGTAATCAGCCCCAGCATTTT
CSARKGGNQPQHF
>TRBJ2-1|few|TRBD1|17|TRBV29-1
TGCAGCGTTCAAGAGGATTCGACAGGGTACCCCTACAATGAGCAGTTCTTC
CSVQEDSTGYPYNEQFF
>TRBJ1-4|once|.|15|TRBV27
TGTGCCAGCAGTTTAATCAGAACAACTAATGAAAAACTGTTTTTT
CASSLIRTTNEKLFF
>TRBJ2-3|.|.|16|TRBV5-1
TGCGCCAGCAGCTTGACCGCGACAGGCGCCACAGATACGCAGTATTTT
CASSLTATGATDTQYF
>TRBJ2-5|.|TRBD1|14|TRBV5-1
TGCGCCAGCAGCCCGGGACAGCTCCGCGAGACCCAGTACTTC
CASSPGQLRETQYF
>TRBJ2-4|few|TRBD2|15|TRBV7-2
TGTGCCAGCAGCCACGCGGGAGGGCCGGGAAACATTCAGTACTTC
CASSHAGGPGNIQYF
>TRBJ2-7|once|TRBD2|14|TRBV7-2
TGTGCCAGCAGCTTCTTGCCAGCGGGATACGAGCAGTACTTC
CASSFLPAGYEQYF
>TRBJ1-2|few|.|14|TRBV7-2
TGTGCCAGCAGCTTAACACAGAGGCAATATGGCTACACCTTC
CASSLTQRQYGYTF
>TRBJ2-5|.|TRBD1|15|TRBV5-1
TGCGCCAGCAGCAGACAGGGGGGATACCAAGAGACCCAGTACTTC
CASSRQGGYQETQYF
>TRBJ1-1|.|.|12|TRBV20-1
TGCAGTGCTGATCCCGGGAACACTGAAGCTTTCTTT
CSADPGNTEAFF
>TRBJ1-4|.|.|14|TRBV20-1
TGCAGTGCTAGAGGGGGCCCTAACGAGGAAAAACTGTTTTTT
CSARGGPNEEKLFF